This T cell receptor (beta chain) was sequenced during a study of glioma-infiltrating T cells. Findings and caveats of the study: Gliomas, especially low-grade, showed above-expected tissue-blood divergence; non-neoplastic patients showed below.

Per the germline V gene, CDR1 is SGHNT and CDR2 is YYREEE (reference sequence). Trimming pared 5 bases from V and 4 bases from J, leaving 13 bases between. The CDR3 loop spans 13 amino acids. This clonotype showed up many times. What it recognizes is unknown. TCR alpha and beta CDR3 regions were amplified from RNA using iRepertoire nested multiplex PCR. For one-step reverse transcription and amplification, roughly 100-400 ng of tissue mRNA or PBMC total RNA was used. MiXCR, run by TCRdb on the multiplex PCR reads, gives a single entry per CDR3 protein. This table has about 130,000 distinct CDR3 sequences, 20% to 25% appearing once.

The gene calls are TRBV5-4 and TRBJ2-7; the D is unclear. The receptor comes from a human donor with low-grade glioma or glioblastoma, undergoing nonglioma brain surgery, or in good health (not recorded which). The sequenced material came from glioma tissue, nonneoplastic brain tissue, or PBMCs (not recorded which). CDR3 DNA: TGTGCCAGCAGTTTATCGGGCGGTTACGAGCAGTACTTC. Protein: CASSLSGGYEQYF.